These T cell receptor beta chains were read from a single sample in a study of T cell repertoires in cytomegalovirus infection. TCRdb independently ran MiXCR on the reads; one entry per CDR3 protein. Of fewer than 950,000 distinct CDR3 sequences in the sample, over 25% were seen once. The antigens these receptors bind are not known. The sequencing here drew on cultured CD8+ T cells from PBMCs, taken from culture after CMV antigen stimulation. Receptors were obtained from a human donor in good health (CMV status not recorded). Some clones in this sample may be carry-over from other donors' samples. Both conserved end residues are part of each CDR3. A D gene is named only where the DNA matches it firmly. Only part of the rows carry a size: once, few, many, or a class if the clone is expanded.

abundance,j_gene,d_gene,v_gene,CDR3nt,CDR3aa
-,TRBJ2-3,-,TRBV28,TGTGCCAGCAGCCGCAGGGGACGGGGAGCCACAGATACGCAGTATTTT,CASSRRGRGATDTQYF
few,TRBJ1-5,TRBD1,TRBV27,TGTGCCAGCAGACAGGGGATCAATCAGCCCCAGCATTTT,CASRQGINQPQHF
few,TRBJ1-2,TRBD1,TRBV27,TGTGCCAGCAGTTTACAGGGGGCGGAGGGCTACACCTTC,CASSLQGAEGYTF
few,TRBJ1-1,TRBD1,TRBV7-6,TGTGCCAGCAGCCGGGACAGCTTCCTGAACACTGAAGCTTTCTTT,CASSRDSFLNTEAFF
-,TRBJ2-5,-,TRBV24-1,TGTGCCATTCCTACCGGAGAGGGGACGAAAGAGACCCAGTACTTC,CAIPTGEGTKETQYF
-,TRBJ2-7,TRBD2,TRBV7-6,TGTGCCAGCAGCTACGGGACTAGCGGGACCAATAAACCTTACGAGCAGTACTTC,CASSYGTSGTNKPYEQYF
many,TRBJ2-5,-,TRBV7-8,TGTGCCAGCACCCAGGGCCAGGGAACCGAGACCCAGTACTTC,CASTQGQGTETQYF
-,TRBJ1-1,TRBD1,TRBV19,TGTGCCAGTACCTATGGGGAGACAGGGAGAGCTTTCTTT,CASTYGETGRAFF
many,TRBJ2-2,TRBD2,TRBV7-2,TGTGCCAGCAGCAAGACTAGCGGGGGGGTATCGTACACCGGGGAGCTGTTTTTT,CASSKTSGGVSYTGELFF
-,TRBJ2-3,TRBD2,TRBV27,TGTGCCAGCAGTCCTTTTAGCGGGGGGCTGGGAGATACGCAGTATTTT,CASSPFSGGLGDTQYF
once,TRBJ2-7,-,TRBV19,TGTGCCAGCAGAAAAAAGGGAGGGGAACAGGGGAAAGAGCAGTACTTC,CASRKKGGEQGKEQYF
-,TRBJ2-2,-,TRBV7-2,TGTGCCAACAGCCCTGACGCCGGGACTCACACCGGGGAGCTGTTTTTT,CANSPDAGTHTGELFF
-,TRBJ1-1,-,TRBV28,TGTGCCAGCAGTTGGAAGGGGCGAGGGAACACTGAAGCTTTCTTT,CASSWKGRGNTEAFF
-,TRBJ2-4,TRBD1,TRBV27,TGTGCCAGCAGTAGGACAGGGGCCAAAAACATTCAGTACTTC,CASSRTGAKNIQYF
-,TRBJ1-5,-,TRBV7-6,TGTGCCAGCAGCCCAGGGTTGGATCAGCCCCAGCATTTT,CASSPGLDQPQHF
-,TRBJ1-2,-,TRBV27,TGTGCCAGCAGTCATACCTCAGAAAGTCCCTATGGCTACACCTTC,CASSHTSESPYGYTF
-,TRBJ1-4,TRBD1,TRBV7-9,TGTGCCAGCAGCTCCGATAAGGGGGCCCTTGCAACTAATGAAAAACTGTTTTTT,CASSSDKGALATNEKLFF
-,TRBJ1-1,-,TRBV9,TGTGCCAGCAGCGAGCCTCCGGGAGGAAGGACGAACACTGAAGCTTTCTTT,CASSEPPGGRTNTEAFF
-,TRBJ2-3,-,TRBV7-9,TGTGCCAGCAGACCGGCGGGAAAGGGAAGGGTCGTAGATACGCAGTATTTT,CASRPAGKGRVVDTQYF
-,TRBJ2-2,TRBD2,TRBV27,TGTGCCAGCAGTTCGCTAGCGGACACCGGGGAGCTGTTTTTT,CASSSLADTGELFF
many,TRBJ2-5,-,TRBV5-5,TGTGCCAGCAGCTCCTGGGGCGGGGCCGGGGAGACCCAGTACTTC,CASSSWGGAGETQYF
-,TRBJ2-1,-,TRBV13,TGTGCCAGCAGCCCCCAAGAGGGCTCCTACAATGAGCAGTTCTTC,CASSPQEGSYNEQFF
few,TRBJ2-1,-,TRBV7-9,TGTGCCAGCAGCTTAGCCGGGCGTCCCTACAATGAGCAGTTCTTC,CASSLAGRPYNEQFF
many,TRBJ2-5,TRBD2,TRBV7-8,TGTGCCAGCAGCCCGGGGGGGCCGACAGGAGAGACCCAGTACTTC,CASSPGGPTGETQYF
-,TRBJ1-2,-,TRBV20-1,TGCAGTGCTAACCAAGCCGGGATCCAGGGTAATGGCTACACCTTC,CSANQAGIQGNGYTF
-,TRBJ2-7,-,TRBV12-3/TRBV12-4,TGTGCCAACAGTTTCATAGGGGATCCCTTGTACGAGCAGTACTTC,CANSFIGDPLYEQYF
-,TRBJ1-4,TRBD1,TRBV23-1,TGCGCCAGCAGTCACCCTGGACAGGGAAGTAATGAAAAACTGTTTTTT,CASSHPGQGSNEKLFF
few,TRBJ2-1,TRBD2,TRBV7-4,TGTGCCAGCAGCTACCCCCCTGAGGGCGGGGGGACCTACAATGAGCAGTTCTTC,CASSYPPEGGGTYNEQFF
-,TRBJ2-3,TRBD2,TRBV9,TGTGCCAGCAGCTTTCCGGCTAGCGGGGGACCAAGCACAGATACGCAGTATTTT,CASSFPASGGPSTDTQYF
few,TRBJ2-4,TRBD2,TRBV6-6,TGTGCCAGCAGCGAGGGGCGGGGGGGCAATAGAGACATTCAGTACTTC,CASSEGRGGNRDIQYF
-,TRBJ2-2,-,TRBV5-6,TGTGCCAGCAGGGTAACTACGGACAGCTCCACCGGGGAGCTGTTTTTT,CASRVTTDSSTGELFF
few,TRBJ2-1,TRBD1,TRBV2,TGTGCCAGCAGTGACCCTCGACAGGGGACATCCTACAATGAGCAGTTCTTC,CASSDPRQGTSYNEQFF
many,TRBJ2-4,-,TRBV11-2,TGTGCCAGCAGCCCAAAGGGGGGGAGCATTCAGTACTTC,CASSPKGGSIQYF
few,TRBJ2-2,TRBD2,TRBV4-1,TGCGCCAGCAGCCAAGCCCCGGCGCCGGGACTAGCGGGGTTAAACGGGGAGCTGTTTTTT,CASSQAPAPGLAGLNGELFF
-,TRBJ1-1,-,TRBV20-1,TGCAGTGCTAGAGAACACTTTATTTCAACTTTGAACACTGAAGCTTTCTTT,CSAREHFISTLNTEAFF
-,TRBJ1-6,-,TRBV12-3/TRBV12-4,TGTGCCAGCAGTTTCACAGGGTACGGTTCACCCCTCCACTTT,CASSFTGYGSPLHF
-,TRBJ2-1,TRBD2,TRBV4-2,TGTGCCAGCAGCCAGGACGGACTAGCGGACAACTACAATGAGCAGTTCTTC,CASSQDGLADNYNEQFF
-,TRBJ1-4,TRBD1,TRBV3-1,TGTGCCAGCAGCCCTGGACAGGCAAAACTGTTTTTT,CASSPGQAKLFF
few,TRBJ2-7,TRBD2,TRBV7-9,TGTGCCAGCAGCTTTCTAGCGGGTGGATCCTACGAGCAGTACTTC,CASSFLAGGSYEQYF
few,TRBJ2-1,TRBD2,TRBV12-5,TGTGCTAGTGGTTCTAGCGGGGGGAGCTCCTACAATGAGCAGTTCTTC,CASGSSGGSSYNEQFF
-,TRBJ1-1,-,TRBV19,TGTGCCAGTAGGTGGGGGCACACTGAAGCTTTCTTT,CASRWGHTEAFF
-,TRBJ2-1,TRBD2,TRBV10-3,TGTGCCATCAGTGACGTTGGACTAGCGGGGATCAATGAGCAGTTCTTC,CAISDVGLAGINEQFF